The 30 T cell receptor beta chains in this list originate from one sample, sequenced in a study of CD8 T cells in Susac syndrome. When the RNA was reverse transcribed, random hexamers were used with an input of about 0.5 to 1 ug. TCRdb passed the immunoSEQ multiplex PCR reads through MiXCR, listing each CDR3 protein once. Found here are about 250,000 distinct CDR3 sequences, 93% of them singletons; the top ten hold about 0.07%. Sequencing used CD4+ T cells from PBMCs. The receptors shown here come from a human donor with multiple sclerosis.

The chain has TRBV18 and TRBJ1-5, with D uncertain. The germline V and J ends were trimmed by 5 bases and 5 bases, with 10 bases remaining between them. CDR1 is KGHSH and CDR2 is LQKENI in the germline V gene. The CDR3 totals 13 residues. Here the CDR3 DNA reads TGTGCCAGCTCAAACAGCGGATATCAGCCCCAGCATTTT. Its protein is CASSNSGYQPQHF.

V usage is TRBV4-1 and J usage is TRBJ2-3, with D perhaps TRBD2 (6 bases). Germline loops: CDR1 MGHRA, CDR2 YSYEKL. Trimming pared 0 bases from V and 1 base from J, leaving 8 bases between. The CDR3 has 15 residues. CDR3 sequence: CASSQDRRGTDTQYF. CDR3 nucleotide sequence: TGCGCCAGCAGCCAAGATCGGAGGGGCACAGATACGCAGTATTTT.

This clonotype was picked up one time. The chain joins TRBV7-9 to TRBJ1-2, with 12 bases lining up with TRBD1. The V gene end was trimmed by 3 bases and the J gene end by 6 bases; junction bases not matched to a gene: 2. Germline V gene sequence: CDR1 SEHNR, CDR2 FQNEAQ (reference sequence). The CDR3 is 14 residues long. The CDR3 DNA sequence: TGTGCCAGCAGCTTTGGGACAGGGGGCGATGGCTACACCTTC. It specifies CASSFGTGGDGYTF.

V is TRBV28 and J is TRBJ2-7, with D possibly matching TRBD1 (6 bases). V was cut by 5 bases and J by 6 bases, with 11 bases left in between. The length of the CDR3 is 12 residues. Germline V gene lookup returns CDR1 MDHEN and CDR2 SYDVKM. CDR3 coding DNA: TGTGCCAGCAGTCCTAACAGGGTCGAGCAGTACTTC. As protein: CASSPNRVEQYF.

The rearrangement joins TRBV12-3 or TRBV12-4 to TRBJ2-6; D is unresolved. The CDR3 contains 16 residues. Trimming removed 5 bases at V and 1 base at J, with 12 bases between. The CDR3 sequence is CASSKPQRSGANVLTF. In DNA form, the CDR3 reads TGTGCCAGCAGTAAACCACAGAGATCTGGGGCCAACGTCCTGACTTTC.

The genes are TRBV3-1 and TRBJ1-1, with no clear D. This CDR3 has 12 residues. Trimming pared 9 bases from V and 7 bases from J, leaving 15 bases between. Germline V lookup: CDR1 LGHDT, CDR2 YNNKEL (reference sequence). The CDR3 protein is CASIGRRLEAFF. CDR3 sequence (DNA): TGTGCCAGTATTGGTCGACGGCTTGAAGCTTTCTTT. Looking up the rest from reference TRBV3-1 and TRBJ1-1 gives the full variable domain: DTAVSQTPKYLVTQMGNDKSIKCEQNLGHDTMYWYKQDSKKFLKIMFSYNNKELIINETVPNRFSPKSPDKAHLNLHINSLELGDSAVYFCASIGRRLEAFFGQGTRLTVV.

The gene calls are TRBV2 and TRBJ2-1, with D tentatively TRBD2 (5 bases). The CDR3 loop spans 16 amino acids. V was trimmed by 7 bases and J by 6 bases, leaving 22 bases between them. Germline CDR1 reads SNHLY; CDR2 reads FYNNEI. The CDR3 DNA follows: TGTGCCAGCACCGCGATCGGGGTTCGAACCTCCAATGAGCAGTTCTTC. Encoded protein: CASTAIGVRTSNEQFF.

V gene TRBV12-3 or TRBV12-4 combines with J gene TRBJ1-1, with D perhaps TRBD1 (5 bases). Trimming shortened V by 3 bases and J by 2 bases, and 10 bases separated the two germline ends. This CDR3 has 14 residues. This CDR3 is CASSFQGVNTEAFF. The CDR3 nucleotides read TGTGCCAGCAGTTTTCAGGGCGTTAACACTGAAGCTTTCTTT.

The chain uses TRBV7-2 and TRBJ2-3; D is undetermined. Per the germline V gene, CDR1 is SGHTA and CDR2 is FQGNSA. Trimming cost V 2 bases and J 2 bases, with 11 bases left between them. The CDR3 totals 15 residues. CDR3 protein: CASSLLGPSTDTQYF. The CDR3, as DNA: TGTGCCAGCAGCTTATTAGGCCCCTCCACAGATACGCAGTATTTT.

CDR3 DNA sequence: TGTGCCAGCAGCCAAGAGGGTGGGCGGCCCTCCCTTGGGTATTTT. The encoded protein is CASSQEGGRPSLGYF. The rearrangement links TRBV3-1 to TRBJ2-3; D uncertain. The ends were cut back, 0 bases at V and 14 bases at J, with 21 bases in the middle. This CDR3 spans 15 amino acids. The germline gives CDR1 LGHDT, CDR2 YNNKEL (reference sequence).

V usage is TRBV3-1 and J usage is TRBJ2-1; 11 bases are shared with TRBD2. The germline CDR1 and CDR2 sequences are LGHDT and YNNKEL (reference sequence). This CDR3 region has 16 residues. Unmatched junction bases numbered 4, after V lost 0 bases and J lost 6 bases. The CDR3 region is CASSQELAGGLNEQFF. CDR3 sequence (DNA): TGTGCCAGCAGCCAAGAGTTAGCGGGGGGGCTCAATGAGCAGTTCTTC.

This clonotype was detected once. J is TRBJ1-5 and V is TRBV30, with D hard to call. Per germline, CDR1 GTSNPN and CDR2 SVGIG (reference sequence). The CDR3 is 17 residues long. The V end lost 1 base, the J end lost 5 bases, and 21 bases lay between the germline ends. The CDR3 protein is CAWSENHGPAEYQPQHF. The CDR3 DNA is TGTGCCTGGAGTGAAAATCACGGGCCGGCAGAGTATCAGCCCCAGCATTTT.

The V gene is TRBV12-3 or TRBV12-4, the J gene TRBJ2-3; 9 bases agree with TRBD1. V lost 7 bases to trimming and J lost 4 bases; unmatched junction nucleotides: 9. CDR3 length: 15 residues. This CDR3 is CASKEPGQGADTQYF. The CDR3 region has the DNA TGTGCCAGCAAAGAACCGGGACAGGGTGCAGATACGCAGTATTTT.

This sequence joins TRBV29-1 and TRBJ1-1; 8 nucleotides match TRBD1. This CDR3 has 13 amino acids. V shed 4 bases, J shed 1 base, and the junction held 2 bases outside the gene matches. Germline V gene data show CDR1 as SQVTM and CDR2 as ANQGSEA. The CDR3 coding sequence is TGCAGCGTTGGACAGGGGCCGAACACTGAAGCTTTCTTT. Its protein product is CSVGQGPNTEAFF.

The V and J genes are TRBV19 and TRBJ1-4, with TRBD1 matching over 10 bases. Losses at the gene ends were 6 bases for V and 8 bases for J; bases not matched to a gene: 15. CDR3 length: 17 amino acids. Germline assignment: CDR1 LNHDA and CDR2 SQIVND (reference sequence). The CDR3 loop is CASSPGQGSMMSEKLFF. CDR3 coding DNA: TGTGCCAGTAGCCCGGGACAGGGGTCGATGATGTCGGAAAAACTGTTTTTT.

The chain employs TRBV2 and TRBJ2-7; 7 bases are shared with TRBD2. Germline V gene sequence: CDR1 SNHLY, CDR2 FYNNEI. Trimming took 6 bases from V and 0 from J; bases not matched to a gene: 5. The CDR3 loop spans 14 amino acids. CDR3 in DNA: TGTGCCAGCAGGGCCCGGGACTACTCCTACGAGCAGTACGTC. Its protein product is CASRARDYSYEQYV.

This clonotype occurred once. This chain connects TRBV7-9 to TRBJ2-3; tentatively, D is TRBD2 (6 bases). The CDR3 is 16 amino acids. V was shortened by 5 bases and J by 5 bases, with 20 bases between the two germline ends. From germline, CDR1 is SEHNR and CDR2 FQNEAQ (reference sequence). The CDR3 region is CASSPHEAGARDTQYF. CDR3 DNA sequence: TGTGCCAGCAGCCCGCATGAAGCGGGTGCGCGAGATACGCAGTATTTT.

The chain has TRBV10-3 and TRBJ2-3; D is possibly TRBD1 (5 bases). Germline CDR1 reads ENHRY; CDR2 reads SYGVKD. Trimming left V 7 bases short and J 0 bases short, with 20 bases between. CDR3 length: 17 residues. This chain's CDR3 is CAIMGSRESTSTDTQYF. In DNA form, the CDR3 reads TGTGCCATCATGGGTTCCAGGGAATCCACTAGCACAGATACGCAGTATTTT.

CDR3 sequence (DNA): TGCAGCGTTGCCGGGTTGGATGGAAATGAGCAGTTCTTC. This sequence encodes CSVAGLDGNEQFF. This chain links TRBV29-1 with TRBJ2-1; no clear D gene. Germline CDR1 and CDR2: SQVTM and ANQGSEA. With 4 bases removed from V and 7 bases from J, the gap between germline ends came to 14 bases. This CDR3 region has 13 residues.

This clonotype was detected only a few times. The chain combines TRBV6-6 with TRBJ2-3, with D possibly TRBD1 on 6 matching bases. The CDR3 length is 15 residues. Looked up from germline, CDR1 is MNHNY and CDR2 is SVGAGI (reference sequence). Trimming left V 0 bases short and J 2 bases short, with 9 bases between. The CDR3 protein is CASSYSGASTDTQYF. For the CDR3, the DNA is TGTGCCAGCAGTTACTCGGGGGCGTCCACAGATACGCAGTATTTT.

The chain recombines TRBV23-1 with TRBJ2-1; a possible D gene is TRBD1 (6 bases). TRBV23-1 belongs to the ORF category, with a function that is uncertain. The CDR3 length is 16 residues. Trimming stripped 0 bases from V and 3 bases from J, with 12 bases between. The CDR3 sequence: CASSQSGQGIYNEQFF. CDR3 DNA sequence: TGCGCCAGCAGTCAATCGGGGCAGGGGATCTACAATGAGCAGTTCTTC.

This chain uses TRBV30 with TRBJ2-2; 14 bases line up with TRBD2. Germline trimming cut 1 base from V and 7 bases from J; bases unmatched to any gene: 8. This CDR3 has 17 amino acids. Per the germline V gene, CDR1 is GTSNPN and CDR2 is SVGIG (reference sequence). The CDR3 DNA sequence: TGTGCCTGGAGTGGACTAGGACTAGCGGGAGGCAGCGGGGAGCTGTTTTTT. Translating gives CAWSGLGLAGGSGELFF.

This CDR3 reads CSVGDTGELFF. The CDR3, as DNA: TGCAGCGTGGGGGACACCGGGGAGCTGTTTTTT. The chain has TRBV29-1 and TRBJ2-2; D is perhaps TRBD1 or TRBD2 (5 bases each). The V end was cut by 6 bases, the J end by 3 bases, with 5 bases between. The germline gives CDR1 SQVTM, CDR2 ANQGSEA. The CDR3 consists of 11 residues.

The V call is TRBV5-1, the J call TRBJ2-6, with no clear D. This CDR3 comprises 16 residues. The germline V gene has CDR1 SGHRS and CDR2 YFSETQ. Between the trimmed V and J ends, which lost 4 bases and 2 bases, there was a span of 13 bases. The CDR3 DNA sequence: TGCGCCAGCAGCGCAGGATCCTTCCCTGGGGCCAACGTCCTGACTTTC. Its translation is CASSAGSFPGANVLTF.

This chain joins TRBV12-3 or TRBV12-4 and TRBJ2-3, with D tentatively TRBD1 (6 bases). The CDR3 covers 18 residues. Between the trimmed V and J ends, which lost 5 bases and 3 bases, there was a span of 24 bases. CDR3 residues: CASSPRYLGQGITDTQYF. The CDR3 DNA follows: TGTGCCAGCAGTCCCCGGTACCTGGGGCAGGGGATAACAGATACGCAGTATTTT.

The CDR3 protein is CASSLQGQGTQYF. The DNA of the CDR3 is TGTGCCAGCAGTTTGCAAGGTCAGGGGACGCAGTATTTT. The gene calls are TRBV12-3 or TRBV12-4 and TRBJ2-3; tentatively, D is TRBD1 (6 bases). The length of the CDR3 is 13 residues. V was clipped by 3 bases and J by 9 bases, with 13 bases between them.

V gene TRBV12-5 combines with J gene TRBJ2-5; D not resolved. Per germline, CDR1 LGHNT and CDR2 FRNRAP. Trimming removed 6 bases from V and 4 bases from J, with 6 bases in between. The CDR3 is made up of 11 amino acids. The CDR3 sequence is CASGGSETQYF. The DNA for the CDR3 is TGTGCTAGTGGAGGTTCAGAGACCCAGTACTTC.

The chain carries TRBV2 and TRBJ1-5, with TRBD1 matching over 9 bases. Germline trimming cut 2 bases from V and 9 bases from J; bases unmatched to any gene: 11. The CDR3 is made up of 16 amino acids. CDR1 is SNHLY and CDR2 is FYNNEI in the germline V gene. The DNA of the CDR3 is TGTGCCAGCAGTGAAACTACAGGGGGCCCCACGGGGCCCCAGCATTTT. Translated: CASSETTGGPTGPQHF.

This CDR3 reads CAWSVGRNTGELFF. The CDR3 DNA is TGTGCCTGGAGTGTAGGACGGAACACCGGGGAGCTGTTTTTT. V usage is TRBV30 and J usage is TRBJ2-2, with D hard to call. The CDR3 consists of 14 residues. V was cut by 0 bases and J by 1 base, with 6 bases left in between. The germline gives CDR1 GTSNPN, CDR2 SVGIG (reference sequence).

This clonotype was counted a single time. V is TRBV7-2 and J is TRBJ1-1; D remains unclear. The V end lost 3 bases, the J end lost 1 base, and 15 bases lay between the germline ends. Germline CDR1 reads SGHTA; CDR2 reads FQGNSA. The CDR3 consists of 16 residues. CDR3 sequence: CASSFDILFGNTEAFF. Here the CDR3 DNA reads TGTGCCAGCAGCTTTGACATTCTATTTGGGAACACTGAAGCTTTCTTT.